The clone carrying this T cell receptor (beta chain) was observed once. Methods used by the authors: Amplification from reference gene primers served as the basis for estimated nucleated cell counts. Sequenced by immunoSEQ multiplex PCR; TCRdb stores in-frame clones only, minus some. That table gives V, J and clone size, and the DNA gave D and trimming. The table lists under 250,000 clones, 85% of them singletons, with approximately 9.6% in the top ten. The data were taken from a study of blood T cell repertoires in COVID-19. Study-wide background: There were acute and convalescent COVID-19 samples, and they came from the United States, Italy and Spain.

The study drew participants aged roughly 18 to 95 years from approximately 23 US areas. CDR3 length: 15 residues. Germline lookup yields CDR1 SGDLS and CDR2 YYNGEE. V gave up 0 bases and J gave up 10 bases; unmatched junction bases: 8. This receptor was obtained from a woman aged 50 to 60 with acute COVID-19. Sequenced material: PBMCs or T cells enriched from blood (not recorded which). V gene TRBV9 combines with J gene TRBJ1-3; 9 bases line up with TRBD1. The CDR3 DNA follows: TGTGCCAGCAGCGTAGAGGACAGGGGAAGATCAACCATATATTTT. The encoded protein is CASSVEDRGRSTIYF.